This T cell receptor beta chain was captured in a study of tumor and adjacent non-tumor tissue in lung cancer. Background on the study: Stage I to III disease affected about nine men and roughly five women aged 31 to 76.

The CDR3 contains 18 residues. Germline V gene lookup returns CDR1 MNHEY and CDR2 SVGEGT. Three rounds of nested PCR, following a modified ARM-PCR protocol, produced the TCRbeta library. TCRdb ran MiXCR on the multiplex PCR reads and lists one entry per CDR3 protein. This sample has roughly 90,000 distinct CDR3 sequences, with around 80% found just once. No cell sorting was done before RNA was extracted from the tissue. The normal lung tissue was taken more than 3 cm from the tumor edge. The TCR was taken from a woman aged 45-60 years with non-small cell lung cancer. The material sequenced was distant non-tumor lung tissue. The J gene is TRBJ1-5, the V gene TRBV6-2 or TRBV6-3; D gene unclear. The assigned J gene may be wrong: the sequence end matches TRBJ2-3 better. The CDR3 nucleotides are TGTGCCAGCAGCCTTCCCGCTTACACGTTCAGGAGCAATCAGCCCCAGTATTTT. This encodes CASSLPAYTFRSNQPQYF.